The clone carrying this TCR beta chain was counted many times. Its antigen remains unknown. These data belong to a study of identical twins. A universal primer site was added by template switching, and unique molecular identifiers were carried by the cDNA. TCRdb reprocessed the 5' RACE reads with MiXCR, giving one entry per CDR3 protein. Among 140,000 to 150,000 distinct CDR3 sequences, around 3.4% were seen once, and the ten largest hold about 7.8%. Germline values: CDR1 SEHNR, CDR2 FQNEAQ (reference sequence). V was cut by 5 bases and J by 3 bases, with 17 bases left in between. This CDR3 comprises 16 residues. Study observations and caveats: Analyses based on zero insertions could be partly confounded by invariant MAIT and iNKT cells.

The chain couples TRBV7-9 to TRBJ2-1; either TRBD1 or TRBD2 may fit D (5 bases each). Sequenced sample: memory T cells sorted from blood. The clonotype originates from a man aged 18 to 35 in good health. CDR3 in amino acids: CASSPSSGLLYNEQFF. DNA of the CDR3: TGTGCCAGCAGCCCTTCCTCGGGGCTCCTCTACAATGAGCAGTTCTTC.